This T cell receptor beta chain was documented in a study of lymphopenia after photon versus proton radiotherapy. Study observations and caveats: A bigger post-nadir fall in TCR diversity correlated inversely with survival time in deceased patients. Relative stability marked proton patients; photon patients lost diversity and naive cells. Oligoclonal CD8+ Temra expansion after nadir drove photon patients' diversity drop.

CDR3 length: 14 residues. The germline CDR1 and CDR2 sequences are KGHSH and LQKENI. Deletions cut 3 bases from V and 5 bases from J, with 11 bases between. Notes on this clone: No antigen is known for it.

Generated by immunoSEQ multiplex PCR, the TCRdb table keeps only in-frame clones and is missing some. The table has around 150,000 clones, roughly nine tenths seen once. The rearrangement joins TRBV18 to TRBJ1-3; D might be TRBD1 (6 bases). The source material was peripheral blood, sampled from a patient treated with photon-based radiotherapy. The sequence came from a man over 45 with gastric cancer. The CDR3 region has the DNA TGTGCCAGCTCACCGAGGGACAACAGAAACACCATATATTTT. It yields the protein CASSPRDNRNTIYF.